The source of this T cell receptor beta chain is a study of blood T cells in healthy people across ages. The V end lost 0 bases, the J end lost 12 bases, and 17 bases lay between the germline ends. Germline values: CDR1 DFQATT, CDR2 SNEGSKA (reference sequence). This CDR3 comprises 13 residues. As regards this clonotype: What it binds is not known.

Study-level results: Long-lived donors carried more naive CD4+ cells and greater diversity than aged donors.

Together with a sample-barcoded 5' primer, a J-beta primer mix was included in a second PCR lasting about 6 to 11 cycles. Each TCR beta cDNA got a 12-nucleotide random molecular identifier. Each CDR3 protein is one row after TCRdb ran MiXCR on the 5' RACE reads. The sample carries approximately 960,000 distinct CDR3 sequences, around 29% recorded once. The same data also contributed to another study, on T cells of mothers and their children. That publication notes: Nine systemically healthy Caucasian donors: three mothers, six children.

The V gene is TRBV20-1, the J gene TRBJ1-2, with D tentatively TRBD1 (6 bases). The TCR comes from a woman aged 40 to 50 in good health. Sample: blood. CDR3 in DNA: TGCAGTGCTAGAGATCAGTGGGGCGGGGGCCACACCTTC. As protein: CSARDQWGGGHTF.